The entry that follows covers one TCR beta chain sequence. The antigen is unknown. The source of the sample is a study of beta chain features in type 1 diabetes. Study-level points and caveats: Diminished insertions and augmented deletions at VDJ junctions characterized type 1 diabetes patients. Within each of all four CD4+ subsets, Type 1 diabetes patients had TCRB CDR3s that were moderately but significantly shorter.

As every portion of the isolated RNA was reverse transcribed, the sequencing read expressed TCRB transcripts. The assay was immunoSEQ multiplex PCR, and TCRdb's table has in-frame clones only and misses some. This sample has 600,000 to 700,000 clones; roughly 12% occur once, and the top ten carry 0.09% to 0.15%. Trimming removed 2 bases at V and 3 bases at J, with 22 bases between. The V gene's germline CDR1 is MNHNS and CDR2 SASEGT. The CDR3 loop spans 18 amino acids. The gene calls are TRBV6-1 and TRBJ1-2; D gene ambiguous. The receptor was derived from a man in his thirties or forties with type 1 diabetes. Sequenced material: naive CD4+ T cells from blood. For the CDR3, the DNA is TGTGCCAGCAGTGAACCCGATGGCAGCCCGCAACGGGACTATGGCTACACCTTC. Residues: CASSEPDGSPQRDYGYTF.